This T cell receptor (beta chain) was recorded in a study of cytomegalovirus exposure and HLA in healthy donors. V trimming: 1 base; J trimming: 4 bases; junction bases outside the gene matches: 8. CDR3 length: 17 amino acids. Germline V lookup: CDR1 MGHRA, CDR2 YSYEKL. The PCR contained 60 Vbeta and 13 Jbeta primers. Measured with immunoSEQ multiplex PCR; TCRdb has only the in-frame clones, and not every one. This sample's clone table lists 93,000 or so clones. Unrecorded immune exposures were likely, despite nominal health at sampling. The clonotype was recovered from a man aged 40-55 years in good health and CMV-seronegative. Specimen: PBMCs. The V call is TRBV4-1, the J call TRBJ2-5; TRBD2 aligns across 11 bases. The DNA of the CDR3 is TGCGCCAGCAGCCAAGGGGTTAGCGGGGGGGCACGAGAGACCCAGTACTTC. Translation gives CASSQGVSGGARETQYF.